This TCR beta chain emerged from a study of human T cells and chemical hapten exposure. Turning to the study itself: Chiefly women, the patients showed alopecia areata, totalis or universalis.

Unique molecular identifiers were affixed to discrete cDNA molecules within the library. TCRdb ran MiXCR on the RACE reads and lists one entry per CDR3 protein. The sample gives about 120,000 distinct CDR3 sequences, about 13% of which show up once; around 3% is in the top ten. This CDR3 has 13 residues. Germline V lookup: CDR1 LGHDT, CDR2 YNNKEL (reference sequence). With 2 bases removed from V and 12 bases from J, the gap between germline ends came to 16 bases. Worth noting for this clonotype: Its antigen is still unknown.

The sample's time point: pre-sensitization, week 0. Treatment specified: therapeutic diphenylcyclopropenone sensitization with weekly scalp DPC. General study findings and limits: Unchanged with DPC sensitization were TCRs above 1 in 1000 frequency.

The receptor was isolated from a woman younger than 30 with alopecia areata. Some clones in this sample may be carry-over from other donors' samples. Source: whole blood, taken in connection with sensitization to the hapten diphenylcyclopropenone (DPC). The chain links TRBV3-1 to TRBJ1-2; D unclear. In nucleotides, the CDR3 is TGTGCCAGCAGCCAAACCGGAGACGATTTACACACCTTC. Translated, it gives CASSQTGDDLHTF.